These 15 T cell receptor beta chains originate from one sample sequenced in a study of T cell responses to AZD1222 COVID-19 vaccine. Measured with immunoSEQ multiplex PCR; TCRdb has only the in-frame clones, and not every one. The data contain some 140,000 clones, 93% of them singletons. The starting material was peripheral blood, obtained on day 0 of AZD1222 vaccination. These receptors were collected from an adult in good health.

The rearrangement uses TRBV19 and TRBJ1-2; possible D gene TRBD1, 6 bases. The length of the CDR3 is 15 residues. CDR1 LNHDA and CDR2 SQIVND come from the germline V gene (reference sequence). V was trimmed by 3 bases and J by 4 bases, leaving 15 bases between them. CDR3 sequence (DNA): TGTGCCAGTAGTATGGACGGACAGCCGACCTATGGCTACACCTTC. This codes for CASSMDGQPTYGYTF.

The V and J genes are TRBV5-1 and TRBJ2-1; 12 nucleotides match TRBD2. Germline lookup yields CDR1 SGHRS and CDR2 YFSETQ. Unmatched junction bases numbered 10, after V lost 0 bases and J lost 6 bases. The length of the CDR3 is 18 residues. The chain's CDR3 is CASSLEAVLAGGGNEQFF. The CDR3 nucleotides are TGCGCCAGCAGCTTGGAGGCCGTACTAGCGGGAGGAGGCAATGAGCAGTTCTTC.

The genes are TRBV30 and TRBJ1-5; a weak D match, TRBD1 (6 bases). The CDR3 is 14 residues long. The germline V and J ends were trimmed by 0 bases and 7 bases, with 13 bases remaining between them. Germline V CDR1 and CDR2: GTSNPN, SVGIG (reference sequence). This chain's CDR3 is CAWSVKAGAQPQHF. The CDR3 DNA reads as TGTGCCTGGAGTGTAAAGGCAGGGGCGCAGCCCCAGCATTTT.

The chain combines TRBV5-1 with TRBJ2-3, with TRBD1 matching over 9 bases. V lost 5 bases and J lost 3; bases outside the gene matches: 4. The CDR3 loop spans 14 amino acids. Germline V gene data show CDR1 as SGHRS and CDR2 as YFSETQ. The CDR3 reads CASSHDRGTDTQYF. The CDR3 nucleotides are TGCGCCAGCAGTCATGACAGGGGGACAGATACGCAGTATTTT.

V usage is TRBV19 and J usage is TRBJ2-3; either TRBD1 or TRBD2 may supply D (6 bases each). With 3 bases removed from V and 0 bases from J, the gap between germline ends came to 19 bases. The CDR3 is 18 amino acids. The germline gives CDR1 LNHDA, CDR2 SQIVND (reference sequence). The CDR3 nucleotides read TGTGCCAGTAGTATCAGCAGGGGATCCGGGGGTAGCACAGATACGCAGTATTTT. It encodes CASSISRGSGGSTDTQYF.

The chain has TRBV2 and TRBJ2-7, with 9 bases identical to TRBD1. After removal of 2 bases from V and 2 bases from J, the junction contained 7 bases not matched to a gene. The CDR3 is 16 residues long. Per the germline V gene, CDR1 is SNHLY and CDR2 is FYNNEI. This CDR3 reads CASSEYGQGYPYEQYF. CDR3 DNA sequence: TGTGCCAGCAGTGAATATGGACAGGGGTACCCCTACGAGCAGTACTTC.

J is TRBJ2-7 and V is TRBV7-8, with 10 bases identical to TRBD1. This CDR3 has 14 residues. The germline V gene has CDR1 SGHVS and CDR2 FQNEAQ. Trimming at V came to 5 bases and at J to 4 bases, leaving 5 bases not matched to a gene. The CDR3 DNA reads TGTGCCAGCAGCCCAGGACAGGGGGGTTACGAGCAGTACTTC. It codes for CASSPGQGGYEQYF.

The gene calls are TRBV27 and TRBJ1-5, with 10 positions matching TRBD1. Per the germline V gene, CDR1 is MNHEY and CDR2 is SMNVEV (reference sequence). With V trimmed by 5 bases and J by 6 bases, 16 bases remained unmatched. CDR3 length: 18 amino acids. CDR3 nucleotide sequence: TGTGCCAGCAGTCAAATACGAGAAGGGACAGGGGCGGTTCAGCCCCAGCATTTT. Translated: CASSQIREGTGAVQPQHF.

The chain joins TRBV6-4 to TRBJ2-7; D tentatively reads TRBD1 or TRBD2 (5 bases each). V lost 6 bases and J 2 bases, leaving 14 bases between the germline ends. The CDR3 contains 14 residues. The germline gives CDR1 MRHNA, CDR2 SNTAGT. CDR3 sequence reads: CASRAFPGPYEQYF. The CDR3 DNA is TGTGCCAGCAGAGCATTCCCGGGACCCTACGAGCAGTACTTC.

The chain combines TRBV19 with TRBJ1-2; D is ambiguous. This CDR3 comprises 12 residues. Trimming cost V 7 bases and J 3 bases, with 9 bases left between them. Germline loops: CDR1 LNHDA, CDR2 SQIVND (reference sequence). CDR3 region: CASTSWDYGYTF. For the CDR3, the DNA is TGTGCCAGTACGAGTTGGGACTATGGCTACACCTTC.

The chain links TRBV9 to TRBJ2-1; no clear D gene. The CDR3 loop spans 13 amino acids. The germline V gene encodes CDR1 SGDLS and CDR2 YYNGEE. Trimming left V 3 bases short and J 8 bases short, with 12 bases between. The chain's CDR3 is CASSEVPRDEQFF. The CDR3 DNA follows: TGTGCCAGCAGCGAGGTGCCTAGGGATGAGCAGTTCTTC. Supplemented by reference TRBV9 and TRBJ2-1, the full variable domain reads DSGVTQTPKHLITATGQRVTLRCSPRSGDLSVYWYQQSLDQGLQFLIQYYNGEERAKGNILERFSAQQFPDLHSELNLSSLELGDSALYFCASSEVPRDEQFFGPGTRLTVL.

J is TRBJ1-5 and V is TRBV19, with a possible D match to TRBD1 (5 bases). V lost 7 bases, J lost 7 bases, and 23 bases lay in between. CDR1 and CDR2 from the germline V gene are LNHDA and SQIVND (reference sequence). The length of the CDR3 is 16 residues. CDR3 nucleotides: TGTGCCAGTACCGATGGGGGTCGAGGGTCGAGCCAGCCCCAGCATTTT. Its translation: CASTDGGRGSSQPQHF.

The chain recombines TRBV4-2 with TRBJ1-1, with D uncertain. This CDR3 comprises 15 residues. Trimming stripped 0 bases from V and 0 bases from J, with 8 bases between. The germline V gene has CDR1 LGHNA and CDR2 YNFKEQ. CDR3 loop: CASSQDLSVNTEAFF. CDR3 nucleotide sequence: TGTGCCAGCAGCCAAGATTTGTCTGTGAACACTGAAGCTTTCTTT.

This sequence joins TRBV21-1 and TRBJ2-1; the table's D call TRBD1 went unverified against the DNA. TRBV21-1 constitutes a pseudogene. CDR3 length: 17 amino acids. DNA for the CDR3: TGTGCCAGCAGCATCTACAGGAACTTAAGCTCCTACAATGAGCAGTTCTTC. This codes for CASSIYRNLSSYNEQFF.

The chain combines TRBV29-1 with TRBJ2-6; a possible D gene is TRBD2 (5 bases). The CDR3 extends over 16 amino acids. Per the germline V gene, CDR1 is SQVTM and CDR2 is ANQGSEA. V lost 4 bases and J lost 0, with 13 bases in between. The CDR3 loop is CSVGRPGSSGANVLTF. For the CDR3, the DNA is TGCAGCGTTGGACGGCCTGGGAGCTCTGGGGCCAACGTCCTGACTTTC.